This T cell receptor (beta chain) was sequenced for a study of regulatory T cells in long-lasting Graves disease. Construction of the TCR beta libraries employed iRepertoire HTBI primers in conjunction with Arm-PCR of CDR3 regions. TCRdb redid the calling of the multiplex PCR reads with MiXCR, one entry per CDR3 protein. This table holds under 500,000 distinct CDR3 sequences, around 20% found once. As for time point: persistent/refractory GD, antithyroid drugs over 5 years with positive TRAb. From RNA extracted from PBMCs, the TCR library was made. This clonotype occurred once. Its antigen is unidentified. Possible read error: a much larger clone is one base away. The length of the CDR3 is 14 residues. The germline CDR1 and CDR2 sequences are SNHLY and FYNNEI. Study results and caveats: Persistent disease preferred TRBV28, TRBJ1-2 and TRBJ2-5; new disease, TRBV20-1 and TRBJ2-1.

This receptor was taken from a female donor with Graves disease. The V call is TRBV2, the J call TRBJ1-6; no reliable D call. The specimen comprised peripheral blood mononuclear cells (PBMCs), sampled when the disease was refractory, from a patient treated with antithyroid drugs. CDR3 residues: CASSQEGSNSPLRF. For the CDR3, the DNA is TGTGCCAGCAGTCAGGAGGGCTCTAATTCACCCCTCCGCTTT. Complete variable domain (other parts from reference TRBV2 and TRBJ1-6): EPEVTQTPSHQVTQMGQEVILRCVPISNHLYFYWYRQILGQKVEFLVSFYNNEISEKSEIFDDQFSVERPDGSNFTLKIRSTKLEDSAMYFCASSQEGSNSPLRFGNGTRLTVT.